The present T cell receptor beta chain was sequenced within a study of Graves' ophthalmopathy and Graves' hyperthyroidism. RNA transcripts provided the template for amplifying TCR beta CDR3 regions. First-round RT-PCR with HTBI primers preceded a second-round multiplex PCR. Each CDR3 protein is one row after TCRdb ran MiXCR on the multiplex PCR reads. The sample lists over a million distinct CDR3 sequences, 36% occurring once. Study findings and constraints: Blood also held most thyroid clonotypes expanded above 0.001 frequency. The model flagged ophthalmopathy progression at approximately 66% sensitivity and about 72% specificity.

CDR1 and CDR2 from the germline V gene are SEHNR and FQNEAQ (reference sequence). Trimming at V came to 5 bases and at J to 4 bases, leaving 15 bases not matched to a gene. The CDR3 length is 17 residues. Among the hyperthyroidism patients, all were newly diagnosed, aged 18 to 65, with under 2 months' duration. As to this clonotype: Its cognate antigen is unknown.

The specimen sequenced was peripheral blood or thyroid tissue (not recorded which). This receptor was identified in an adult man with Graves' hyperthyroidism. The gene calls are TRBV7-9 and TRBJ1-1, with 8 bases that match TRBD1. The DNA of the CDR3 is TGTGCCAGCAGCCCGTGGGCAGGGGGCCTAGTGGGCACTGAAGCTTTCTTT. This sequence encodes CASSPWAGGLVGTEAFF.